The 10 T cell receptor beta chains listed next were all sequenced from one sample in a study of siplizumab effects on memory and regulatory T cells. TCRdb's copy holds only in-frame clones and misses some; the assay was immunoSEQ multiplex PCR. Altogether 50,000 to 70,000 clones are present, approximately 96% being singletons, with the ten largest covering roughly 0.1%. Specimen: naive CD8+ T cells sorted from blood. The source is a human donor in good health.

The rearrangement uses TRBV29-1 and TRBJ1-2, with TRBD1 matching 7 bases. Germline assignment: CDR1 SQVTM and CDR2 ANQGSEA. The CDR3 consists of 14 residues. Germline trimming cut 7 bases from V and 3 bases from J; bases unmatched to any gene: 11. In nucleotides, the CDR3 is TGCAGCGCGTCCTCGGGACAGACGGACTATGGCTACACCTTC. It specifies CSASSGQTDYGYTF.

This clone was found once. The chain is built from TRBV6-5 and TRBJ2-7; D is ambiguous. CDR1 is MNHEY and CDR2 is SVGAGI in the germline V gene. V lost 2 bases to trimming and J lost 2 bases, with 10 bases between them. This CDR3 comprises 14 residues. The CDR3 protein is CASSYGNAAYEQYF. The CDR3 coding sequence is TGTGCCAGCAGTTACGGGAACGCAGCCTACGAGCAGTACTTC.

The chain carries TRBV4-1 and TRBJ2-1, with D perhaps matching TRBD2 (6 bases). V was shortened by 0 bases and J by 3 bases, with 15 bases between the two germline ends. Germline assignment: CDR1 MGHRA and CDR2 YSYEKL. This CDR3 spans 17 amino acids. In DNA, the CDR3 is TGCGCCAGCAGCCAAGATTGGCGGGACTCCTACTACAATGAGCAGTTCTTC. This codes for CASSQDWRDSYYNEQFF.

This chain uses TRBV19 with TRBJ1-1; D remains ambiguous. Trimming shortened V by 8 bases and J by 2 bases, and 3 bases separated the two germline ends. The CDR3 has 10 amino acids. Per germline, CDR1 LNHDA and CDR2 SQIVND (reference sequence). The DNA for the CDR3 is TGTGCCAGTTTCAACACTGAAGCTTTCTTT. It is translated as CASFNTEAFF. Supplemented by reference TRBV19 and TRBJ1-1, the full variable domain reads DGGITQSPKYLFRKEGQNVTLSCEQNLNHDAMYWYRQDPGQGLRLIYYSQIVNDFQKGDIAEGYSVSREKKESFPLTVTSAQKNPTAFYLCASFNTEAFFGQGTRLTVV.

The count of this clone is one. The chain couples TRBV27 to TRBJ2-7, with TRBD2 as a possible D gene (5 bases). Germline lookup yields CDR1 MNHEY and CDR2 SMNVEV (reference sequence). The V gene lost 6 bases and the J gene lost 0 bases, with 9 bases spanning the gap. The CDR3 is 13 residues long. For the CDR3, the DNA is TGTGCCAGCAGCTCTGGGAGCTCCTACGAGCAGTACTTC. Protein sequence: CASSSGSSYEQYF.

V is TRBV9 and J is TRBJ2-5; 12 positions agree with TRBD2. The CDR3 has 18 residues. Trimming cost V 4 bases and J 5 bases; bases outside gene matches: 15. Germline CDR1 SGDLS, CDR2 YYNGEE. Here the CDR3 DNA reads TGTGCCAGCAGCCCTAGACTAGCGGGGGCTACGGCCGTGGAGACCCAGTACTTC. Its translation is CASSPRLAGATAVETQYF.

The rearrangement uses TRBV5-6 and TRBJ1-5; 7 nucleotides line up with TRBD1. The V segment lost 3 bases and the J segment 3 bases; nucleotides outside the gene matches: 9. Germline V gene sequence: CDR1 SGHDT, CDR2 YYEEEE. The CDR3 consists of 16 residues. The CDR3 DNA reads TGTGCCAGCAGCTCCAGCGAAACAGGGGCCAATCAGCCCCAGCATTTT. It codes for CASSSSETGANQPQHF.

V gene TRBV6-6 combines with J gene TRBJ1-2; TRBD1 might be the D (6 bases). Trimming removed 4 bases from V and 8 bases from J, with 11 bases in between. This CDR3 contains 12 residues. Germline V gene sequence: CDR1 MNHNY, CDR2 SVGAGI (reference sequence). The CDR3 is CASSLSGGGYTF. DNA of the CDR3: TGTGCCAGCAGTTTATCGGGGGGCGGCTACACCTTC.

The CDR3 loop is CASSKTRYNSPLHF. CDR3 coding DNA: TGTGCCAGCAGCAAGACACGATATAATTCACCCCTCCACTTT. This sequence joins TRBV7-9 and TRBJ1-6; D uncertain. CDR1 SEHNR and CDR2 FQNEAQ come from the germline V gene (reference sequence). V lost 5 bases and J lost 4, with 9 bases in between. This CDR3 is 14 amino acids long.

The chain carries TRBV6-5 and TRBJ2-1, with TRBD2 matching 7 bases. J gave up 6 bases and V 0 bases, and 8 bases lay outside the gene matches. The CDR3 sequence is 16 residues long. The germline V gene has CDR1 MNHEY and CDR2 SVGAGI. This chain's CDR3 is CASSYSFGGGLNEQFF. The CDR3 coding sequence is TGTGCCAGCAGTTACTCTTTTGGCGGGGGACTCAATGAGCAGTTCTTC.